A selection of T cell receptor beta chains follows, all from one sample in a study of T-cell memory formation after mild COVID-19. MiXCR, applied by TCRdb to the 5' RACE reads, yields one record per CDR3 protein. Altogether a few hundred thousand distinct CDR3 sequences are present, about a sixth being singletons, with the ten largest covering approximately 23%. Sequenced material: PBMCs or a T cell subset sorted from them (not recorded which). These receptors all stem from a man younger than 35 who had mild COVID-19 (a few samples of this study predate the infection). Cell type and time point are not known. CDR3s include the opening cysteine and the closing phenylalanine or tryptophan. The order of the fields is clone size, D gene, J gene, V gene, CDR3 DNA, CDR3 protein. D genes are given only for firm matches. The size of a clone is reported for some rows only, either as once, few or many, or as a class for expanded clones.

>few|.|TRBJ2-5|TRBV4-3
TGCGCCAGCAGCTCAGGGGCCCAAACCCCCGAAGAGACCCAGTACTTC
CASSSGAQTPEETQYF
>.|.|TRBJ1-5|TRBV6-6
TGTGCCAGCACCCAAGCTGGAGGCTGGGAGCCCCAGCATTTT
CASTQAGGWEPQHF
>.|.|TRBJ2-3|TRBV20-1
TGCAGTGCTAGTAGGGAGGCAGATACGCAGTATTTT
CSASREADTQYF
>many|.|TRBJ1-3|TRBV7-2
TGTGCCAGCAGCCCCGGCCCCTTCTCTGGAAACACCATATATTTT
CASSPGPFSGNTIYF
>.|TRBD2|TRBJ2-1|TRBV4-1
TGCGCCAGCAGCCAAGATCTAAGGTCTAGCGGGGTCAATGAGCAGTTCTTC
CASSQDLRSSGVNEQFF
>.|TRBD1|TRBJ1-3|TRBV11-2
TGTGCCAGCAGCCCGGGGACAGGGGGTGTTACACCCTCTGGAAACACCATATATTTT
CASSPGTGGVTPSGNTIYF
>few|.|TRBJ1-5|TRBV6-5
TGTGCCAGCAGTTACTCGAACTCAGGGCAGCCCCAGCATTTT
CASSYSNSGQPQHF
>few|.|TRBJ2-5|TRBV5-1
TGCGCCAGCAGCTTGGCTAGGCGGATCGAAGAGACCCAGTACTTC
CASSLARRIEETQYF
>.|.|TRBJ2-1|TRBV6-5
TGTGCCAGCAGCCCGAGAGGGGAAGCCTACAATGAGCAGTTCTTC
CASSPRGEAYNEQFF
>.|.|TRBJ1-1|TRBV7-9
TGTGCCAGCAACGATCGGAAAAATAGGGTGGATGAAGCTTTCTTT
CASNDRKNRVDEAFF
>.|.|TRBJ2-2|TRBV19
TGTGCCAGTAGTCCTGAGAGGCTTAACACCGGGGAGCTGTTTTTT
CASSPERLNTGELFF
>few|TRBD1|TRBJ1-5|TRBV4-3
TGCGCCAGCAGCCAAGATCTGACAGGGAATCAGCCCCAGCATTTT
CASSQDLTGNQPQHF
>.|.|TRBJ1-6|TRBV6-6
TGTGCCAGCAGTTACCAGGACTGGAGCTCCTATAATTCACCCCTCCACTTT
CASSYQDWSSYNSPLHF
>.|TRBD1|TRBJ2-3|TRBV10-3
TGTGCCATCAGTGCGTCAAACCGGGACAGAGGCGTGGATACGCAGTATTTT
CAISASNRDRGVDTQYF
>few|TRBD1|TRBJ1-2|TRBV29-1
TGCAGCGTCGGACTGACAGGGTCGGATGTTGGCTACACCTTC
CSVGLTGSDVGYTF
>few|.|TRBJ2-7|TRBV2
TGTGCCAGCAGTGAAAGTATTGGGCAGTACTTC
CASSESIGQYF
>few|TRBD1|TRBJ1-1|TRBV11-2
TGTGCCAGCAGCTTAGATCTGGGGACAGGTGCTTTCTTT
CASSLDLGTGAFF
>.|TRBD1|TRBJ1-2|TRBV10-3
TGTGCCATCAGTGAGTCGACAGGGTTGGTCTATGGCTACACCTTC
CAISESTGLVYGYTF
>few|.|TRBJ1-3|TRBV29-1
TGCAGCGCCGCTGGACAGATCTCTGGAAACACCATATATTTT
CSAAGQISGNTIYF
>many|.|TRBJ2-1|TRBV6-2/TRBV6-3
TGTGCCAGCAGTCGGACCTACAATGAGCAGTTCTTC
CASSRTYNEQFF
>.|.|TRBJ1-1|TRBV2
TGTGCCATCAGGTTGAACTCCGGGGGGACTGAAGCTTTCTTT
CAIRLNSGGTEAFF
>.|.|TRBJ1-4|TRBV6-5
TGTGCCAGCAGTTACTCGACGTCCGGTCTAGGTGAAAAACTGTTTTTT
CASSYSTSGLGEKLFF
>.|.|TRBJ1-5|TRBV20-1
TGCAGTGCTAGGGCCCTAGGGGATCAGCCCCAGCATTTT
CSARALGDQPQHF
>.|TRBD1|TRBJ2-7|TRBV5-1
TGCGCCAGCAGCATCAAGGGACAGGGTCAGTACGAGCAGTACTTC
CASSIKGQGQYEQYF
>few|TRBD2|TRBJ2-1|TRBV11-1
TGTGCCAGCAGCGCGGGGCGGGGGGGATCCTACAATGAGCAGTTCTTC
CASSAGRGGSYNEQFF
>.|.|TRBJ1-1|TRBV6-5
TGTGCCAGCAGTTACGGGGCAGTGAACACTGAAGCTTTCTTT
CASSYGAVNTEAFF
>.|.|TRBJ2-3|TRBV4-1
TGCGCCAGCAGCCAAGTACTCGGGAGCACAGATACGCAGTATTTT
CASSQVLGSTDTQYF
>.|TRBD2|TRBJ2-5|TRBV9
TGTGCCAGCAGCCCTATCGGGGGGGCCGGAGAGACCCAGTACTTC
CASSPIGGAGETQYF
>.|.|TRBJ1-2|TRBV25-1
TGTGCCAGCAGCCAGAATACCCGGGGGTATGGCTACACCTTC
CASSQNTRGYGYTF
>.|TRBD2|TRBJ2-3|TRBV20-1
TGCAGTGCTGAGCTTGGGGGGGGGGGCACAGATACGCAGTATTTT
CSAELGGGGTDTQYF
>.|.|TRBJ1-1|TRBV28
TGTGCCAGCAAGGAGAGGGGGGTAATGAACACTGAAGCTTTCTTT
CASKERGVMNTEAFF
>.|.|TRBJ2-7|TRBV5-1
TGCGCCAGCTTGGGATGGGCGTCTGGGGGGAAGGACGAGCAGTACTTC
CASLGWASGGKDEQYF
>.|.|TRBJ1-2|TRBV6-5
TGTGCCAGCAGTAAGGTTCCTTCCCCTGGCTACACCTTC
CASSKVPSPGYTF
>.|.|TRBJ2-7|TRBV27
TGTGCCAGCTCCCAGGGATTTGGCGAGCAGTACTTC
CASSQGFGEQYF
>many|.|TRBJ1-5|TRBV4-1
TGCGCCAGCAGCCAAGGAGTGGAGAATCAGCCCCAGCATTTT
CASSQGVENQPQHF
>few|.|TRBJ2-1|TRBV7-2
TGTGCCAGCAGCCAGGGACTGGCATACAATGAGCAGTTCTTC
CASSQGLAYNEQFF
>.|.|TRBJ1-1|TRBV20-1
TGCAGTGCGAGACAGGATCTGAACACTGAAGCTTTCTTT
CSARQDLNTEAFF
>few|.|TRBJ2-5|TRBV5-1
TGCGCCAGCAGCGGCGGAGAGGGGGGGAAAGAGACCCAGTACTTC
CASSGGEGGKETQYF
>few|.|TRBJ2-3|TRBV7-2
TGTGCCAGCAGCAGTTACACGGAGGATACGCAGTATTTT
CASSSYTEDTQYF
>.|.|TRBJ2-5|TRBV29-1
TGCAGCGTTGAGAGACAGGGAGGCCAAGAGACCCAGTACTTC
CSVERQGGQETQYF
>.|.|TRBJ1-2|TRBV6-1
TGTGCCAGCGGGGGAGGATACACCTTC
CASGGGYTF
>.|.|TRBJ1-5|TRBV6-5
TGTGCCAGCAGTTACACTTGGGGGCTCGGTCAGCCCCAGCATTTT
CASSYTWGLGQPQHF